The 21 T cell receptor beta chains in this list originate from one sample, sequenced in a study of T cells in Graves' hyperthyroidism and ophthalmopathy. The investigators amplified TCR beta CDR3 regions from RNA transcripts. The TCR CDR3 first-round RT-PCR relied on the HTBI primer set. TCRdb fed the multiplex PCR reads into MiXCR, producing one record per CDR3 protein. The sample carries 650,000 to 800,000 distinct CDR3 sequences, 45% recorded once. The source material was peripheral blood or thyroid tissue (not recorded which). The receptors here all came from an adult man with Graves' disease, either hyperthyroidism or ophthalmopathy (not recorded which).

The chain carries TRBV11-2 and TRBJ1-5; weak D call: TRBD1 (5 bases). The CDR3 totals 18 residues. The germline V gene has CDR1 SGHAT and CDR2 FQNNGV. V shed 8 bases and J shed 0 bases, with 23 bases lying between them. The CDR3 DNA follows: TGTGCCAGCTCACGGGAACGACAGTTCCGATATAGCAATCAGCCCCAGCATTTT. Amino acids: CASSRERQFRYSNQPQHF.

The chain's CDR3 is CSSRDEDRDGYTF. The DNA of the CDR3 is TGCAGCTCTAGAGATGAGGACAGGGATGGCTACACCTTC. The rearrangement joins TRBV29-1 to TRBJ1-2; 8 positions agree with TRBD1. Germline V gives CDR1 SQVTM, CDR2 ANQGSEA. V trimming: 8 bases; J trimming: 6 bases; junction bases outside the gene matches: 11. The length of the CDR3 is 13 residues. The full variable domain, completed using reference TRBV29-1 and TRBJ1-2, is SAVISQKPSRDICQRGTSLTIQCQVDSQVTMMFWYRQQPGQSLTLIATANQGSEATYESGFVIDKFPISRPNLTFSTLTVSNMSPEDSSIYLCSSRDEDRDGYTFGSGTRLTVV.

This clonotype was found a few times. This chain joins TRBV7-2 and TRBJ2-7; D unclear. V shed 0 bases and J shed 5 bases, with 8 bases lying between them. Germline-derived CDR1 and CDR2 are SGHTA and FQGNSA. CDR3 length equals 13 residues. Here the CDR3 DNA reads TGTGCCAGCAGCTTAGCGGGGTTCCACGAGCAGTACTTC. Its translation: CASSLAGFHEQYF.

The rearrangement joins TRBV12-3 or TRBV12-4 to TRBJ2-5; 9 nucleotides match TRBD1. Trimming cost V 0 bases and J 4 bases; bases outside gene matches: 0. This CDR3 has 14 residues. The CDR3 region has the DNA TGTGCCAGCAGTTTAGCGACAGGGGGAGAGACCCAGTACTTC. This encodes CASSLATGGETQYF.

A remark on this clonotype: A much larger clone is a single base away; this may be a read error. The V gene is TRBV24-1, the J gene TRBJ1-5, with 7 bases aligning to TRBD1. The trim removed 7 bases at V and 3 bases at J, leaving 5 bases unmatched. The CDR3 covers 14 residues. Germline V gives CDR1 KGHDR, CDR2 SFDVKD. The CDR3 DNA sequence: TGTGCCACCAGCCCCGGGACAGTCAATCAGCCCCAGCATTTT. Translation gives CATSPGTVNQPQHF.

This clonotype was observed a handful of times. The genes are TRBV24-1 and TRBJ1-5, with D uncertain. From germline, CDR1 is KGHDR and CDR2 SFDVKD. V was shortened by 9 bases and J by 5 bases, with 22 bases between the two germline ends. This CDR3 has 16 residues. Written as DNA, the CDR3 is TGTGCCACCGTTAACCGGGCACGGCGGGTTGATCAGCCCCAGCATTTT. It yields the protein CATVNRARRVDQPQHF.

The table lists this clonotype with a few counts. This may be a read error: a much more frequent sequence differs by one nucleotide. CDR3 sequence: CASSESDRATYEQYF. As DNA, the CDR3 is TGTGCCAGCAGTGAATCGGACAGGGCAACCTACGAGCAGTACTTC. The rearrangement uses TRBV25-1 and TRBJ2-7, with 8 nucleotides matching TRBD1. Trimming took 1 base from V and 2 from J; bases not matched to a gene: 4. In germline, CDR1 is MGHDK, CDR2 SYGVNS. This CDR3 region has 15 residues.

The J gene is TRBJ1-4, the V gene TRBV7-9; D is undetermined. The V gene lost 0 bases and the J gene lost 6 bases, with 8 bases spanning the gap. Germline CDR1 and CDR2: SEHNR and FQNEAQ (reference sequence). The CDR3 totals 14 residues. In DNA, the CDR3 is TGTGCCAGCAGCTTAGCGCTCGGGGATGAAAAACTGTTTTTT. It is translated as CASSLALGDEKLFF. Complete variable domain (other parts from reference TRBV7-9 and TRBJ1-4): DTGVSQNPRHKITKRGQNVTFRCDPISEHNRLYWYRQTLGQGPEFLTYFQNEAQLEKSRLLSDRFSAERPKGSFSTLEIQRTEQGDSAMYLCASSLALGDEKLFFGSGTQLSVL.

The chain uses TRBV20-1 and TRBJ1-6; a weak D match, TRBD1 (6 bases). The V end lost 3 bases, the J end lost 7 bases, and 13 bases lay between the germline ends. Germline loops: CDR1 DFQATT, CDR2 SNEGSKA (reference sequence). The CDR3 is 14 amino acids. In nucleotides, the CDR3 is TGCAGTGCTAGGACAGGCTTTGAAAATTCACCCCTCCACTTT. Encoded protein: CSARTGFENSPLHF.

In this sample, this clonotype turned up a few times. The CDR3 DNA is TGTGCCAGCAGCCCGACAGGACAGCCCGACAATTCACCCCTCCACTTT. The encoded protein is CASSPTGQPDNSPLHF. V and J are TRBV11-2 and TRBJ1-6; tentative D call: TRBD1 (6 bases). V was trimmed by 5 bases and J by 7 bases, leaving 18 bases between them. The CDR3 has 16 amino acids. The germline CDR1 and CDR2 sequences are SGHAT and FQNNGV.

The chain employs TRBV24-1 and TRBJ2-1, with 11 bases lining up with TRBD1. Per the germline V gene, CDR1 is KGHDR and CDR2 is SFDVKD. V was clipped by 4 bases and J by 5 bases; unmatched bases: 6. CDR3 length equals 16 residues. The CDR3 DNA sequence: TGTGCCACCAGTGACCCGGGACAGGGGGGAGACAATGAGCAGTTCTTC. It translates to CATSDPGQGGDNEQFF.

As concerns this clonotype: This may stem from a read error, because a much larger clone lies one nucleotide away. The J gene is TRBJ1-6, the V gene TRBV7-9; TRBD1 might be the D (6 bases). Trimming stripped 5 bases from V and 12 bases from J, with 17 bases between. Germline CDR1 is SEHNR and CDR2 is FQNEAQ (reference sequence). The CDR3 extends over 14 amino acids. In DNA, the CDR3 is TGTGCCAGCAGCCCGGGGGGGGCCGATTTACCCCTCCACTTT. Residues: CASSPGGADLPLHF.

This clonotype appeared many times. The V call is TRBV7-2, the J call TRBJ2-7; 7 bases are a match to TRBD2. Germline V gene sequence: CDR1 SGHTA, CDR2 FQGNSA. There are 15 residues in the CDR3. The junction had 5 bases not matched to a gene; V was cut back by 0 bases and J by 3 bases. The DNA for the CDR3 is TGTGCCAGCAGCTTAGCCGGGAGGCGCTACTACGAGCAGTACTTC. This translates into CASSLAGRRYYEQYF.

Notes on this clonotype: A much larger clone differs by one base, so this may be a read error. The V call is TRBV24-1, the J call TRBJ1-6, with D possibly being TRBD1 (6 bases). Trimming removed 7 bases from V and 10 bases from J, with 16 bases in between. CDR1 and CDR2 from the germline V gene are KGHDR and SFDVKD. This CDR3 is 14 amino acids long. CDR3 in DNA: TGTGCCACCAGCGTTGTACAGGGTGAATCACCCCTCCACTTT. This sequence encodes CATSVVQGESPLHF.

The genes are TRBV9 and TRBJ1-5; the D gene is possibly TRBD1 (6 bases). The CDR3 loop spans 15 amino acids. Trimming left V 4 bases short and J 4 bases short, with 15 bases between. Germline V gives CDR1 SGDLS, CDR2 YYNGEE. The CDR3 nucleotides are TGTGCCAGCAGCCAGGCCGGGACAAGGAATCAGCCCCAGCATTTT. It yields the protein CASSQAGTRNQPQHF. Full variable domain (missing parts from reference TRBV9 and TRBJ1-5): DSGVTQTPKHLITATGQRVTLRCSPRSGDLSVYWYQQSLDQGLQFLIQYYNGEERAKGNILERFSAQQFPDLHSELNLSSLELGDSALYFCASSQAGTRNQPQHFGDGTRLSIL.

This clonotype appeared a few times. The J gene is TRBJ1-1, the V gene TRBV19, with D possibly matching TRBD1 (5 bases). The ends were cut back, 6 bases at V and 6 bases at J, with 17 bases in the middle. This CDR3 is 14 amino acids long. The germline gives CDR1 LNHDA, CDR2 SQIVND (reference sequence). The CDR3 is CASRKGPGRAEAFF. For the CDR3, the DNA is TGTGCCAGTAGAAAGGGACCGGGACGCGCTGAAGCTTTCTTT.

A few counts support this clonotype. V gene TRBV9 combines with J gene TRBJ1-1; the D is unclear. The V gene lost 2 bases and the J gene lost 0 bases, with 5 bases spanning the gap. This CDR3 spans 13 amino acids. CDR1 is SGDLS, CDR2 YYNGEE, per germline. Written as DNA, the CDR3 is TGTGCCAGCAGCGTCACAATGAACACTGAAGCTTTCTTT. This sequence encodes CASSVTMNTEAFF.

The chain couples TRBV7-9 to TRBJ2-7; TRBD1 matches 9 bases. Germline V gene data show CDR1 as SEHNR and CDR2 as FQNEAQ (reference sequence). CDR3 size: 14 residues. The J segment lost 6 bases and the V segment lost 3 bases, leaving 6 bases of the junction unmatched. CDR3 protein: CASSFRDRAFEQYF. In nucleotides, the CDR3 is TGTGCCAGCAGCTTCCGGGACAGGGCATTCGAGCAGTACTTC.

In its sample, this clonotype was seen many times. The chain joins TRBV2 to TRBJ1-5; D is uncertain. V lost 5 bases, J lost 1 base, and 15 bases lay in between. This CDR3 contains 16 residues. Germline CDR1 reads SNHLY; CDR2 reads FYNNEI. CDR3 nucleotide sequence: TGTGCCAGCAGTCCCGTCCCTTATGGGAGCAATCAGCCCCAGCATTTT. Translated: CASSPVPYGSNQPQHF.

The rearrangement uses TRBV20-1 and TRBJ2-2; 11 bases are shared with TRBD1. Germline values: CDR1 DFQATT, CDR2 SNEGSKA (reference sequence). The V and J ends lost 6 bases and 4 bases, in that order; junction bases with no gene match: 4. The CDR3 covers 14 residues. The CDR3, as DNA: TGCAGTGCCACAGGGACAGGGGGCACCGGGGAGCTGTTTTTT. Translation: CSATGTGGTGELFF.

This clonotype was seen only a few times. The chain links TRBV20-1 to TRBJ2-7; 14 nucleotides agree with TRBD2. The CDR3 has 14 amino acids. CDR1 DFQATT and CDR2 SNEGSKA come from the germline V gene (reference sequence). V lost 6 bases, J lost 6 bases, and 7 bases stayed unmatched. CDR3 DNA: TGCAGTGCAAATGGGGGACTAGCGGGAGCCGAGCAGTACTTC. Protein sequence: CSANGGLAGAEQYF.